This TCR beta chain was identified during a study of CXCR4 blockade with PD-1 therapy in pancreatic cancer. Study-wide points: Without paired alpha-beta data, shared specificity of dominant clones is unconfirmed. Clone frequency correlated with its number of distinct nucleotide rearrangements. Tumors were clonally expanded, mean around 0.14 versus 0.05 in healthy blood.

These archived tumors were resected from patients never given neoadjuvant therapy beforehand. Sequencing was performed with immunoSEQ multiplex PCR; in TCRdb, only in-frame clones are kept and a portion is missing. The sample yields about 2,700 clones, about half seen once. This clone appeared a single time. The antigen is not known. Material for sequencing was tumor tissue. The origin of this receptor is a human donor with pancreatic ductal adenocarcinoma.

The CDR3 loop reads CATSRDQAHNEQFF. The CDR3 DNA sequence: TGTGCCACCAGCAGAGATCAGGCGCACAATGAGCAGTTCTTC. V usage is TRBV15 and J usage is TRBJ2-1; D unclear. This CDR3 has 14 amino acids. The germline CDR1 and CDR2 sequences are LNHNV and YYDKDF (reference sequence). Trimming removed 0 bases from V and 5 bases from J, with 8 bases in between. Full variable domain (rest looked up from reference TRBV15 and TRBJ2-1): DAMVIQNPRYQVTQFGKPVTLSCSQTLNHNVMYWYQQKSSQAPKLLFHYYDKDFNNEADTPDNFQSRRPNTSFCFLDIRSPGLGDTAMYLCATSRDQAHNEQFFGPGTRLTVL.